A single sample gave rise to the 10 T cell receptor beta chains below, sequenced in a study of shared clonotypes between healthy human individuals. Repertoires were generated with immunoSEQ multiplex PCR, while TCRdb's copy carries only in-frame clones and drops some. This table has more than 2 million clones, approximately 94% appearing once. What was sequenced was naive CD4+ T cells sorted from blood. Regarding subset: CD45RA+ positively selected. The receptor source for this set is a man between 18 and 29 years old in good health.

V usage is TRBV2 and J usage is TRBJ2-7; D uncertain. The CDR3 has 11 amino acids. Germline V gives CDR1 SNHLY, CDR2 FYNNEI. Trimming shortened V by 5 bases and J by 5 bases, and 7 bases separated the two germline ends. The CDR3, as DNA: TGTGCCAGCAGTCTCACCGACGAGCAGTACTTC. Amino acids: CASSLTDEQYF.

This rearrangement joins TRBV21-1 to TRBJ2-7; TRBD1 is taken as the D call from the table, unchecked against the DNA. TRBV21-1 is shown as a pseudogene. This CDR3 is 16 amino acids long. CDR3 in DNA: TGTGCCAGCAGTAAAGGCCCGGGACAGCGGGTTTACGAGCAGTACTTC. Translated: CASSKGPGQRVYEQYF.

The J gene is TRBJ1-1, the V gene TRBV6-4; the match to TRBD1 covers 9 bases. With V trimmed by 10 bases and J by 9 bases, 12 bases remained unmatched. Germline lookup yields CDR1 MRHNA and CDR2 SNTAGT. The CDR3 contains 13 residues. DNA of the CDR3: TGTGCCACCCTACTTCGGACAGGGGATAAAGCTTTCTTT. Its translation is CATLLRTGDKAFF.

The CDR3 loop reads CASSWQGAGNTEAFF. The CDR3 DNA follows: TGTGCCAGCAGTTGGCAGGGGGCGGGGAACACTGAAGCTTTCTTT. The chain recombines TRBV27 with TRBJ1-1; 8 nucleotides line up with TRBD1. Germline V gives CDR1 MNHEY, CDR2 SMNVEV (reference sequence). V was pared by 4 bases and J by 1 base, with 5 bases of the junction left unmatched. The CDR3 spans 15 residues.

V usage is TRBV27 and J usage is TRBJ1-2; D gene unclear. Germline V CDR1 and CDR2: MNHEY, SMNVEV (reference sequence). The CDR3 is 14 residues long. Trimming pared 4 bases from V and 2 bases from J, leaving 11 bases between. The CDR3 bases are TGTGCCAGCAGTTCGACGAGTCGAAACTATGGCTACACCTTC. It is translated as CASSSTSRNYGYTF.

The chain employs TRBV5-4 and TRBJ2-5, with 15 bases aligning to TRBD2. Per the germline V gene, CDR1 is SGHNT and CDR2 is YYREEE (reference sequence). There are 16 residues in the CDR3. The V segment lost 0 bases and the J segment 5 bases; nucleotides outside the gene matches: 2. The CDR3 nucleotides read TGTGCCAGCAGCTTGGCGGGACTAGCGGGAGGTGAGACCCAGTACTTC. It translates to CASSLAGLAGGETQYF.

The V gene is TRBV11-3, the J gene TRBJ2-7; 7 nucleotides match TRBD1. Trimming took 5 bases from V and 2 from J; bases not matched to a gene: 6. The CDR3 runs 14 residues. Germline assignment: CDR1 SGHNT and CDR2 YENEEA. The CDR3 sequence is CASSLSGQTYEQYF. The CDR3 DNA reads TGTGCCAGCAGCCTTTCGGGACAGACCTACGAGCAGTACTTC.

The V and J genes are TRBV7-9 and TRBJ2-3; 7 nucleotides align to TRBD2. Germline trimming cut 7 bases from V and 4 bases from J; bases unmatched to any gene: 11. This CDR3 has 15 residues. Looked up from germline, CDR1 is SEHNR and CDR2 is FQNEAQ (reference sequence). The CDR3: CASIQSAGVPDTQYF. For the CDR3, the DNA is TGTGCCAGCATCCAATCCGCGGGGGTTCCAGATACGCAGTATTTT.

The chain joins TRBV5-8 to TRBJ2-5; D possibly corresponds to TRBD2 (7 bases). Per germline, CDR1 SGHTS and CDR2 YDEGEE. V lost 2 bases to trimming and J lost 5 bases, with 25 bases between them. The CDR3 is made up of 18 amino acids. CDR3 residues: CASSFLLSSGGAMETQYF. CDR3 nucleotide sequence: TGTGCCAGCAGCTTCCTCCTTTCATCGGGGGGCGCGATGGAGACCCAGTACTTC. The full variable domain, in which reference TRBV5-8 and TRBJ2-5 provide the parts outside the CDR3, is EAGVTQSPTHLIKTRGQQATLRCSPISGHTSVYWYQQALGLGLQFLLWYDEGEERNRGNFPPRFSGRQFPNYSSELNVNALELEDSALYLCASSFLLSSGGAMETQYFGPGTRLLVL.

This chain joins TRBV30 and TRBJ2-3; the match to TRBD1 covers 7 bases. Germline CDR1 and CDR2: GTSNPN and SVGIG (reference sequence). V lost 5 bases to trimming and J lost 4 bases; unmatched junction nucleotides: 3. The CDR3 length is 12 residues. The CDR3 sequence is CAWSTGSDTQYF. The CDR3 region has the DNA TGTGCCTGGTCGACAGGGTCAGATACGCAGTATTTT.